Listed below are T cell receptor beta chains from one sample, sequenced in a study of T cell responses to AZD1222 COVID-19 vaccine. Measured with immunoSEQ multiplex PCR; TCRdb has only the in-frame clones, and not every one. The data hold nearly 110,000 clones, with 87% observed a single time. The material sequenced was peripheral blood, taken on day 0 of AZD1222 vaccination. The receptors come from an adult in good health. The CDR3 runs from the conserved cysteine through the conserved F or W. The order of the fields is CDR3 DNA, CDR3 protein, J gene, clone size, V gene, D gene. D genes are given only for firm matches. Clone sizes are given selectively: once, few, many, or a class where the clone is expanded.

CDR3 DNA: TGTGCCAGCAGCCTCCAGGGGGAAGCTAACTATGGCTACACCTTC
CDR3 protein: CASSLQGEANYGYTF
J gene: TRBJ1-2
clone size: NA
V gene: TRBV4-2
D gene: TRBD1

CDR3 DNA: TGTGCCAGCAGCTCCGACGGGTGGGGGGAGACCCAGTACTTC
CDR3 protein: CASSSDGWGETQYF
J gene: TRBJ2-5
clone size: many
V gene: TRBV11-2
D gene: NA

CDR3 DNA: TGTGCCAGCAGCTTAGGGCTCGGTGGGAATGAGCAGTTCTTC
CDR3 protein: CASSLGLGGNEQFF
J gene: TRBJ2-1
clone size: NA
V gene: TRBV7-8
D gene: NA

CDR3 DNA: TGTGCCAGCAGCTCAGCCGTGGACAGGGTTTACACTGAAGCTTTCTTT
CDR3 protein: CASSSAVDRVYTEAFF
J gene: TRBJ1-1
clone size: NA
V gene: TRBV13
D gene: TRBD1

CDR3 DNA: TGTGCCAGCAGCTTATTAGGAGGGTCTGAAGCTTTCTTT
CDR3 protein: CASSLLGGSEAFF
J gene: TRBJ1-1
clone size: NA
V gene: TRBV7-6
D gene: NA

CDR3 DNA: TGTGCCATCAGTGGGGACAGGGATAACTATGGCTACACCTTC
CDR3 protein: CAISGDRDNYGYTF
J gene: TRBJ1-2
clone size: NA
V gene: TRBV10-3
D gene: TRBD1

CDR3 DNA: TGTGCCAGCAGCTTAGGCCAGGGTTTGGGTGCTAACTATGGCTACACCTTC
CDR3 protein: CASSLGQGLGANYGYTF
J gene: TRBJ1-2
clone size: NA
V gene: TRBV7-9
D gene: NA

CDR3 DNA: TGTGCCAGCAGCGTAACCAGCGGGGTCAACAATGAGCAGTTCTTC
CDR3 protein: CASSVTSGVNNEQFF
J gene: TRBJ2-1
clone size: NA
V gene: TRBV9
D gene: TRBD2

CDR3 DNA: TGTGCCAGCAGCGCGACCAGGGTCGTACGGACCGGGGAGCTGTTTTTT
CDR3 protein: CASSATRVVRTGELFF
J gene: TRBJ2-2
clone size: NA
V gene: TRBV9
D gene: NA

CDR3 DNA: TGTGCCAGCAGTCCCTGGATACAGGGGGCGAACACTGAAGCTTTCTTT
CDR3 protein: CASSPWIQGANTEAFF
J gene: TRBJ1-1
clone size: NA
V gene: TRBV6-4
D gene: TRBD1

CDR3 DNA: TGTGCCAGCAGCATTGGGACTAGCGGGAGGGCGTTCTTC
CDR3 protein: CASSIGTSGRAFF
J gene: TRBJ2-1
clone size: once
V gene: TRBV7-9
D gene: TRBD2

CDR3 DNA: TGTGCCAGCAGGCGGGGGGGCGCCGGGGAGCTGTTTTTT
CDR3 protein: CASRRGGAGELFF
J gene: TRBJ2-2
clone size: NA
V gene: TRBV4-2
D gene: TRBD2

CDR3 DNA: TGTGCCAGCAGTTTACTTAGATTAGGGGATCAGCCCCAGCATTTT
CDR3 protein: CASSLLRLGDQPQHF
J gene: TRBJ1-5
clone size: NA
V gene: TRBV6-2/TRBV6-3
D gene: NA

CDR3 DNA: TGTGCCAGCAGCTTATCAGGGAAGAATGAAAAACTGTTTTTT
CDR3 protein: CASSLSGKNEKLFF
J gene: TRBJ1-4
clone size: NA
V gene: TRBV7-9
D gene: NA

CDR3 DNA: TGTGCCATCAGTGAGTCTCGGTTGAGTAGCGCTGAAGCTTTCTTT
CDR3 protein: CAISESRLSSAEAFF
J gene: TRBJ1-1
clone size: NA
V gene: TRBV10-3
D gene: NA

CDR3 DNA: TGTGCCTGGACGGGGACCTTTGCCGGGGAGCTGTTTTTT
CDR3 protein: CAWTGTFAGELFF
J gene: TRBJ2-2
clone size: NA
V gene: TRBV30
D gene: NA

CDR3 DNA: TGTGCCAGCCTAGTAGCCGGAAGGAGCAATCAGCCCCAGCATTTT
CDR3 protein: CASLVAGRSNQPQHF
J gene: TRBJ1-5
clone size: NA
V gene: TRBV28
D gene: NA

CDR3 DNA: TGTGCCAGCAGTCTACGGACAGGGGCGGGTCAGCCCCAGCATTTT
CDR3 protein: CASSLRTGAGQPQHF
J gene: TRBJ1-5
clone size: NA
V gene: TRBV28
D gene: TRBD1

CDR3 DNA: TGCGCCAGCAGCACTAACCCAGGGCCGAATGAAAAACTGTTTTTT
CDR3 protein: CASSTNPGPNEKLFF
J gene: TRBJ1-4
clone size: NA
V gene: TRBV4-1
D gene: NA

CDR3 DNA: TGTGCCTGGACCGGGACAGGGAATGGGAAACTGTTTTTT
CDR3 protein: CAWTGTGNGKLFF
J gene: TRBJ1-4
clone size: NA
V gene: TRBV30
D gene: TRBD1

CDR3 DNA: TGTGCCAGCAGCCCCCCGTCCGTCGGGGCCCAGTACTTC
CDR3 protein: CASSPPSVGAQYF
J gene: TRBJ2-5
clone size: NA
V gene: TRBV3-1/TRBV3-2
D gene: NA

CDR3 DNA: TGTGCCAGCAGTGCCAGACTAGCGGGAGGTAATGAGCAGTTCTTC
CDR3 protein: CASSARLAGGNEQFF
J gene: TRBJ2-1
clone size: NA
V gene: TRBV6-4
D gene: TRBD2

CDR3 DNA: TGTGCCAGCAGCTTAAATAGGGGGTTTGGAAACACCATATATTTT
CDR3 protein: CASSLNRGFGNTIYF
J gene: TRBJ1-3
clone size: once
V gene: TRBV7-3
D gene: NA

CDR3 DNA: TGTGCCAGCAGTGATACCCCCTCGTGGGGCGAGACTAGCAATCAGCCCCAGCATTTT
CDR3 protein: CASSDTPSWGETSNQPQHF
J gene: TRBJ1-5
clone size: NA
V gene: TRBV6-4
D gene: NA

CDR3 DNA: TGTGCCAGCAGTGTAGTTGGAAACACCATATATTTT
CDR3 protein: CASSVVGNTIYF
J gene: TRBJ1-3
clone size: NA
V gene: TRBV2
D gene: NA

CDR3 DNA: TGTGCCAGCAGGCCGACTAGCGGGGGGGCTTTCACCCAGTACTTC
CDR3 protein: CASRPTSGGAFTQYF
J gene: TRBJ2-5
clone size: NA
V gene: TRBV2
D gene: TRBD2

CDR3 DNA: TGCGCCAGCAGCTTGGCCGGTAACACTAATCTCGGGGACACCATATATTTT
CDR3 protein: CASSLAGNTNLGDTIYF
J gene: TRBJ1-3
clone size: NA
V gene: TRBV5-1
D gene: NA